This T cell receptor (beta chain) appears in the sequencing data of a study of cytomegalovirus exposure and HLA in healthy donors (dated by TCRdb to between 2016 and 2019). Context from the whole study: According to an earlier analysis of 550 to 750 of the donors, about 179 million T cells yielded some 110 million unique TCR beta sequences and 276 Gb of sequence data. Among the approximately 420 genotyped donors, more than 70% belonged to the genetic ancestry cluster associated with self-reported Caucasian donors. Every discovery cohort repertoire had been produced on one sequencing platform. In an earlier analysis of over 550 of the donors, high-throughput TCR beta sequencing was used to judge whether each TCR beta V gene segment behaved as functional or pseudogenic. An early release covering roughly 600 HLA-typed donors comprised about 310 gigabases of sequencing data and roughly 85 million unique TCR sequences. Typing coverage varied by locus: roughly 629-640 donors for A, B, C, DRB1 and DQB1; more than 500 for DQA1; 606 for DPA1; more than 450 for DPB1. The study used immunosequencing to profile the T cell repertoires of around 600 subjects and linked those repertoires to cytomegalovirus serostatus. Class I and class II HLA loci were covered by the typing at four-digit resolution. A later genetic analysis took genome-wide SNP genotypes for about 55% of the 666 donors and used that subset as a discovery cohort. The study was designed to test whether signatures of past pathogen exposure could be identified by cataloging public T cell receptors. Donor age, sex, ethnicity and CMV serostatus were collected together with the repertoire data. Across around 400 genotyped donors of the cohort, an average of approximately 240,000 unique TCR beta nucleotide sequences per donor were sequenced, and around 19% of those sequences were non-productive. In addition to the first cohort of 666 subjects, a separate validation cohort of approximately 130 different subjects was used. High-throughput TCR immunosequencing, statistical association of individual TCRs with disease status, and machine learning were combined to predict cytomegalovirus infection status. Rather than drawing on any new phenotypic data, the later analysis identified candidate immune exposures from TCR beta sequences and the way those sequences occurred across donors. A later analysis re-analyzed previously published TCR beta repertoires from approximately 670 donors and added high-resolution HLA genotyping to study TCR occurrence patterns. Roughly 5 DR-DQ haplotypes were treated as single units for association and clustering because of strong linkage in the cohort.

What the work shows at the level of the full study, not this receptor alone: The study listed over 150 TCR beta chains as associated with cytomegalovirus. A cluster of highly shared sequence variants was judged likely to represent a technical artifact of the sequencing pipeline. A later analysis found that TCR association rates varied across HLA loci, with DRB1 alleles showing the most associated TCRs and HLA-C alleles the fewest. Immune exposure information for the cohort was limited to CMV serostatus. A further reported finding was that TCR beta sequences accurately predicted the HLA-A and HLA-B alleles for most subjects in the first cohort. A few of the identified cytomegalovirus-associated TCR beta chains were confirmed in vitro to be specific for cytomegalovirus antigens. The cohort was sequenced for TCR beta chains only, and without alpha or paired-chain data the features that could be detected were limited. Some IMGT-functional V segments, including TRBV6-2 and TRBV6-3, could not be told apart with the 87-base-pair reads, so those segments were excluded. Linkage disequilibrium might explain the correlated functional status among segregating V segments, but an unknown experimental factor could not be excluded. Around 16 rarely observed V segments, including chromosome 9 orphons, were excluded from the earlier analysis of a few hundred of the donors because counts were too low. A later genetic analysis associated a missense DCLRE1C variant with V-gene and J-gene trimming of TCR beta chains, and an independent cohort replicated the association. In a later analysis, several top co-occurrence clusters were reported to appear linked to parvovirus B19, influenza, CMV and Epstein-Barr virus. In a later analysis, 15,000 to 20,000 TCR beta sequences were associated with specific HLA alleles at a false discovery rate of 0.05. The authors suggested that the approach could potentially be generalized to other disease states and immunological phenotypes. While some public TCRs were present in many individuals, most TCR sequences turned up only very rarely across donors. Roughly uniform sequencing depth across donors was assumed in presence/absence analyses, although this assumption may not hold. HLA typing was unavailable for some donors at each locus, so association tests used only the typed subset. Broadly in line with IMGT annotations, most TCR beta V segments showed up in productive rearrangements about 90% or about 30% of the time in an earlier analysis of a few hundred of the donors. Compared with equally common non-associated chains, HLA-associated TCR beta chains in a later analysis were more clonally expanded and had lower generation probabilities. According to a later analysis, most CMV-associated TCR beta chains appeared to be HLA-restricted, and the HLA associations seemed to be driven largely by CMV exposure. The classifier was reported to diagnose cytomegalovirus status with high specificity and sensitivity in both the original and validation cohorts. Compared with the roughly 670-donor mean, donors in an Asian-associated ancestry cluster had fewer N-insertions in productive TCRs, according to a later genetic analysis. Assigning TCR associations to individual alleles was difficult when HLA alleles, especially DR and DQ, strongly co-occurred.

Library prep was done by the immunoSEQ multiplex PCR assay. A mixture of 60 forward primers for TCR Vbeta segments and 13 reverse primers for TCR Jbeta segments was used in the multiplex PCR. Amplification of the CDR3 region of rearranged TCR beta genes was performed with a multiplex PCR assay on genomic DNA. The Illumina HiSeq System was used to sequence the amplified TCR beta libraries as 87-base-pair reads. From the authors' description of their analysis: Across the roughly 640 repertoires, a later analysis counted roughly 84 million unique TCR beta chains, 9.5 million to 13 million of which were shared by at least two donors. Raw reads were error-corrected and collapsed into unique sequences by a nearest-neighbor algorithm in which closely related sequences were merged to remove PCR and sequencing errors. Alignment of CDR3 sequences to IMGT reference sequences was used to assign V, D and J gene segments. Each retained sequence needed at least a six-nucleotide match to both a V gene segment and a J gene segment. Rearrangements were called productive when the CDR3 lacked stop codons and stayed in frame with V and J; all others were non-productive. CDR3 was defined according to IMGT convention as the region running from the second conserved V-encoded cysteine to the conserved J-encoded phenylalanine. In an earlier analysis of more than 550 of the donors, sequences lacking an unambiguous match to a single V gene segment were excluded. An earlier analysis of a few hundred of the donors called V segments functional above 56.7% productive rearrangements and segregating when the between-donor standard deviation exceeded 5%. To diagnose cytomegalovirus status from the catalog of TCR beta chain sequences, a statistical classification framework was built. V and J gene assignment, in a later analysis, came from comparing TCR nucleotide sequences with IMGT/GENE-DB human TR gene sequences. Using the TCRdist pipeline, a later analysis assigned CDR3 sequences along with most-parsimonious VDJ recombination scenarios. In a later analysis, every TCR beta chain was defined by the combination of its CDR3 amino acid sequence and its V-gene family, and reads without a unique V-gene family were dropped. To address suspected cross-contamination and a sequencing artifact, a later analysis removed a few hundred highly shared, low-generation-probability nucleotide sequences. In a later analysis, a clonal expansion index for each public chain was calculated from normalized within-repertoire ranks of inferred template counts. A later analysis computed generation probabilities with a VDJ recombination model fitted to out-of-frame rearrangements, and checked the results against IGoR. In a later analysis, hypergeometric tests were used to score TCR-TCR, TCR-HLA and TCR-CMV co-occurrence, with a repertoire-size bias correction applied to TCR pairs. False discovery rates were estimated in a later analysis by permuting HLA or CMV assignments 20 times. In a later analysis, co-occurring TCRs were grouped using DBSCAN, and TCRdist sequence similarity was added for clustering within HLA-allele-positive subsets. Repertoires with fewer than 30,000 or more than 120,000 public chains, plus five repertoires with anomalous nucleotide sharing, were excluded from co-occurrence clustering. This immuneACCESS table, as held by TCRdb, lists in-frame sequences with V and J called but not all clones. Of the missing ones, under half trace to an unresolved V gene in checked studies; the others have no known cause. V and J calls and clone size are those listed in that table; D and trimming were worked out from the DNA. The sample table lists under 110,000 clones, around 80% of them with a count of one. The ten largest clonotypes hold more than 3% of the sample.

From the cysteine through the phenylalanine, the CDR3 covers 15 amino acids. Only the CDR3 DNA stays, 45 bases, in frame from base 1. V is cut by 5 bases and J by 4 bases, and the space between the germline ends is 17 bases. According to the germline V gene, CDR1 reads SGHVS and CDR2 reads FNYEAQ. The cohort comprised some 680 healthy bone marrow donors. All cohort members were sampled while nominally healthy, although unrecorded immune exposures were likely present. The donor was CMV seronegative and was included in the group of 352 seronegative cohort members. Each donor provided a peripheral blood sample, and peripheral blood mononuclear cells were used for TCR beta sequencing. Genomic DNA was extracted from the blood cell samples with the Qiagen DNeasy Blood Extraction Kit. With regard to this clone: What antigen it recognizes has not been identified. Base-call qualities are not available, and no considerably larger clone is one nucleotide away.

The receptor's source is a man aged 60 to 75 in good health and CMV-seronegative. This sequence uses TRBV7-6 and TRBJ2-5; 7 matching bases give a weak D call of TRBD1. The sequenced material came from PBMCs. The CDR3 reads CASSPYGGGSETQYF. DNA sequence: TGTGCCAGCAGCCCCTATGGAGGGGGCTCAGAGACCCAGTACTTC.